This T cell receptor beta chain was identified in a study of HIV-infected children after antiretroviral therapy interruption. This CDR3 has 12 residues. The V gene's germline CDR1 is DFQATT and CDR2 SNEGSKA (reference sequence). V was pared by 6 bases and J by 6 bases, with 6 bases of the junction left unmatched. Documented treatment: PENTA 11 planned treatment interruption arm or continuous ART arm. Samples needed at least 5 million viable cryopreserved PBMCs. Sorting from thawed PBMCs isolated memory CD8+ CD45RO+ CD45RA- T cells. A 3' RACE protocol on RNA, with unique molecular identifiers, produced the TCR library. TCRdb reanalysed the 3' RACE reads using MiXCR and keeps one entry per CDR3 protein. The table shows about 15,000 distinct CDR3 sequences, with 3% to 3.5% occurring only once. In this sample, this clonotype turned up many times.

The sequences come from CD45RO+ CD8+ T cells from PBMCs, pooled from several time points, collected from a donor given antiretroviral therapy, either interrupted or continuous. Stated subset: memory CD8+ CD45RO+ CD45RA- T cells. The rearrangement joins TRBV20-1 to TRBJ2-7; 9 positions match TRBD1. The TCR sequence derives from a pool of human donors with HIV. The CDR3 region has the DNA TGCAGTGCGTGGACAGGGGAACGCGAGCAGTACTTC. Encoded protein: CSAWTGEREQYF.